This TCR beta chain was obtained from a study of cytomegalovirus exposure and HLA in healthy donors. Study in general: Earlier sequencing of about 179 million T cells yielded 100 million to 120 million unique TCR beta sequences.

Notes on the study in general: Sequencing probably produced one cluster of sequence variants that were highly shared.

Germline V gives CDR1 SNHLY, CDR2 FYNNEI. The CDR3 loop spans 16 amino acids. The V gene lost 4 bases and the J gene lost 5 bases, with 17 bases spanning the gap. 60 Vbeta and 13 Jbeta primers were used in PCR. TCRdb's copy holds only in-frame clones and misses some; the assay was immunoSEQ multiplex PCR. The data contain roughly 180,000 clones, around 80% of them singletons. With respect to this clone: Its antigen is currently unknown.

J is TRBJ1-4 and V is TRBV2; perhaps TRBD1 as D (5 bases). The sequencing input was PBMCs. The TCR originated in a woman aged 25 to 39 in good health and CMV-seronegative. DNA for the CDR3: TGTGCCAGCAGTGGGGTCAGGGCCCGCGTAAATGAAAAACTGTTTTTT. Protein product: CASSGVRARVNEKLFF.